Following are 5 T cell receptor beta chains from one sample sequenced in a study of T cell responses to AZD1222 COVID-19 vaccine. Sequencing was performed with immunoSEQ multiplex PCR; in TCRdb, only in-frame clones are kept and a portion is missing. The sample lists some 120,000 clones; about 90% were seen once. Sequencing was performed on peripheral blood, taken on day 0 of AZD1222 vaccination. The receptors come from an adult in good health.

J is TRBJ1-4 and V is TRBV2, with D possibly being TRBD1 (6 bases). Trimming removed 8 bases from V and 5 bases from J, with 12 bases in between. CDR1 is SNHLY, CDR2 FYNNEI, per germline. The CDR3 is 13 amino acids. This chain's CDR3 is CASEGGANEKLFF. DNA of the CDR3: TGTGCCAGCGAGGGGGGCGCCAATGAAAAACTGTTTTTT.

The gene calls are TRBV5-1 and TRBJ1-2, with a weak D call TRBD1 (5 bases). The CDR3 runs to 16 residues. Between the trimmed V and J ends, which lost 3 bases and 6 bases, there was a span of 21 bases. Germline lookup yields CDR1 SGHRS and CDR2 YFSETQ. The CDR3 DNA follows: TGCGCCAGCAGCTCCTACACCGGCGGGGCGCTCGATGGCTACACCTTC. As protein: CASSSYTGGALDGYTF.

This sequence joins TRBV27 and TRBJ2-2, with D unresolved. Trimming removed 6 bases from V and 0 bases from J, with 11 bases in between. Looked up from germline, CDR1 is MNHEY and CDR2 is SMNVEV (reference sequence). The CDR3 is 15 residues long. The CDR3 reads CASRESPTNTGELFF. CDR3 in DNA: TGTGCCAGCAGGGAGTCGCCAACGAACACCGGGGAGCTGTTTTTT.

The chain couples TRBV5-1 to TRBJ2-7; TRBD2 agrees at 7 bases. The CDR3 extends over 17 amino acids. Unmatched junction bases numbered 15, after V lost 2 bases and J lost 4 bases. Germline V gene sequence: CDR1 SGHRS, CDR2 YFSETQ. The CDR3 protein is CASSFGWTRPETYEQYF. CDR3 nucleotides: TGCGCCAGCAGCTTTGGATGGACTAGACCCGAGACGTACGAGCAGTACTTC.

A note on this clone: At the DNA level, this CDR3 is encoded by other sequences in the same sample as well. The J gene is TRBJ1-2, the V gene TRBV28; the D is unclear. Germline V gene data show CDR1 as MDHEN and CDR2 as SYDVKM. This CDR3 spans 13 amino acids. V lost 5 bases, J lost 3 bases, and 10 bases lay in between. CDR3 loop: CASSLGPDYGYTF. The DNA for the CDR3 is TGTGCCAGCAGTCTCGGCCCAGACTATGGCTACACCTTC.